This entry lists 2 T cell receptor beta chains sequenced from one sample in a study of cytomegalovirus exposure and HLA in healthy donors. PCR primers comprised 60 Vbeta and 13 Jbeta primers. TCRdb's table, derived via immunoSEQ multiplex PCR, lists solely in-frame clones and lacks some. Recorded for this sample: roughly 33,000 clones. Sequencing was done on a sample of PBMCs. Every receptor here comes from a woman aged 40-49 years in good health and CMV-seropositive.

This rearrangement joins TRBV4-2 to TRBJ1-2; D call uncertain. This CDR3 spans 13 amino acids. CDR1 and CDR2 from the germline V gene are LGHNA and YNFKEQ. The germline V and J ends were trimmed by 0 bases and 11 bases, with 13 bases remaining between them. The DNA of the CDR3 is TGTGCCAGCAGCCAAGATTTGTTCCGGGGTTACACCTTC. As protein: CASSQDLFRGYTF.

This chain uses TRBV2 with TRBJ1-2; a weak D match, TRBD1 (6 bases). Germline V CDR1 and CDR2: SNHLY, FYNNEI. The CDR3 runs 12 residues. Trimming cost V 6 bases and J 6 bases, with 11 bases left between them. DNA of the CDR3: TGTGCCAGCAGGAAGGGACAAGATGGCTACACCTTC. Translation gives CASRKGQDGYTF. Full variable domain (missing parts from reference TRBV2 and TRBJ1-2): EPEVTQTPSHQVTQMGQEVILRCVPISNHLYFYWYRQILGQKVEFLVSFYNNEISEKSEIFDDQFSVERPDGSNFTLKIRSTKLEDSAMYFCASRKGQDGYTFGSGTRLTVV.